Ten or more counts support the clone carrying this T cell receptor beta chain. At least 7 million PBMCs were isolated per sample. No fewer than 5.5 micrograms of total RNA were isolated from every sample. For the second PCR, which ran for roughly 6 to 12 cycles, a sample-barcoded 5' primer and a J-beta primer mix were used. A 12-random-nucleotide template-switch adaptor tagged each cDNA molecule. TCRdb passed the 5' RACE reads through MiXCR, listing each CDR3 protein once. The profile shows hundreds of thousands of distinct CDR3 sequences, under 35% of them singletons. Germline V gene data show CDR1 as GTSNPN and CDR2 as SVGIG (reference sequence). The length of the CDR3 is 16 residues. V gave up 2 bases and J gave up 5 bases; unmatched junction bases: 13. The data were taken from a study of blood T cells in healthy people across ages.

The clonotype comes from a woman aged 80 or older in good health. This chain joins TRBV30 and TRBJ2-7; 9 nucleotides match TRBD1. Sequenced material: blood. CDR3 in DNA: TGTGCCTGGAGTTGGGCGGGGGACAGGGCGATAAACGAGCAGTACTTC. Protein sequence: CAWSWAGDRAINEQYF. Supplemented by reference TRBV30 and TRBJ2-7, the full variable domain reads SQTIHQWPATLVQPVGSPLSLECTVEGTSNPNLYWYRQAAGRGLQLLFYSVGIGQISSEVPQNLSASRPQDRQFILSSKKLLLSDSGFYLCAWSWAGDRAINEQYFGPGTRLTVT.